Below, 15 T cell receptor beta chains from the same sample are listed, as sequenced in a study of blood T cell repertoires in COVID-19. The repertoire was sequenced with immunoSEQ multiplex PCR; TCRdb's copy has only in-frame clones and lacks some. Altogether under 300,000 clones are present, 86% being singletons, with the ten largest covering around 2.2%. The sequenced sample was peripheral blood. These receptors were collected from a man younger than 40 who had recovered from COVID-19.

The J gene is TRBJ2-1, the V gene TRBV6-5; 16 bases fit TRBD2. In germline, CDR1 is MNHEY, CDR2 SVGAGI. J gave up 14 bases and V 2 bases, and 6 bases lay outside the gene matches. This CDR3 is built from 15 residues. CDR3 nucleotides: TGTGCCAGCAGTTACACAAAGGGACTAGCGGGGGGGGAGTTCTTC. Its translation: CASSYTKGLAGGEFF.

The chain carries TRBV24-1 and TRBJ1-5; the D is unclear. The germline V gene has CDR1 KGHDR and CDR2 SFDVKD. The germline V and J ends were trimmed by 4 bases and 5 bases, with 8 bases remaining between them. The CDR3 has 13 residues. For the CDR3, the DNA is TGTGCCACCAGTGACGGGGTCCATCAGCCCCAGCATTTT. This sequence encodes CATSDGVHQPQHF.

Here the CDR3 DNA reads TGCGCCAGCAGTGACGGGACAGGGCCCTACGAGCAGTACTTC. It specifies CASSDGTGPYEQYF. The chain links TRBV10-1 to TRBJ2-7; 9 bases line up with TRBD1. Unmatched junction bases numbered 2, after V lost 3 bases and J lost 2 bases. This CDR3 region has 14 residues. Per the germline V gene, CDR1 is WNHNN and CDR2 is SYGVQD (reference sequence).

This clone was seen only a few times. The rearrangement joins TRBV15 to TRBJ2-1; 9 bases are a match to TRBD1. The CDR3 contains 13 residues. Looked up from germline, CDR1 is LNHNV and CDR2 is YYDKDF (reference sequence). V trimming: 4 bases; J trimming: 8 bases; junction bases outside the gene matches: 3. In nucleotides, the CDR3 is TGTGCCACCAGCAATAGGACAGGGGATGAGCAGTTCTTC. Residues: CATSNRTGDEQFF.

The V gene is TRBV7-9, the J gene TRBJ1-6; D may be TRBD1 (5 bases). The germline CDR1 and CDR2 sequences are SEHNR and FQNEAQ (reference sequence). The CDR3 has 14 residues. The germline V and J ends were trimmed by 6 bases and 6 bases, with 12 bases remaining between them. The CDR3 is CASRLDTVNSPLHF. The CDR3 region has the DNA TGTGCCAGCAGGCTGGACACGGTTAATTCACCCCTCCACTTT.

The chain has TRBV18 and TRBJ1-1; the D gene is possibly TRBD1 (6 bases). Germline CDR1 and CDR2: KGHSH and LQKENI. Trimming removed 2 bases at V and 1 base at J, with 11 bases between. The CDR3 totals 15 residues. CDR3 nucleotide sequence: TGTGCCAGCTCACCAGCCAGGGGTGGGAACACTGAAGCTTTCTTT. This sequence encodes CASSPARGGNTEAFF.

The chain is built from TRBV5-4 and TRBJ2-5; D is perhaps TRBD2 (5 bases). V lost 4 bases and J 0 bases, leaving 16 bases between the germline ends. The germline CDR1 and CDR2 sequences are SGHNT and YYREEE (reference sequence). CDR3 length: 16 residues. CDR3 coding DNA: TGTGCCAGCAGCCAGAAGACTAACCCCAACCAAGAGACCCAGTACTTC. It is translated as CASSQKTNPNQETQYF. Supplemented by reference TRBV5-4 and TRBJ2-5, the full variable domain reads ETGVTQSPTHLIKTRGQQVTLRCSSQSGHNTVSWYQQALGQGPQFIFQYYREEENGRGNFPPRFSGLQFPNYSSELNVNALELDDSALYLCASSQKTNPNQETQYFGPGTRLLVL.

The chain is built from TRBV3-1 (or the pseudogene TRBV3-2) and TRBJ1-4; tentatively, D is TRBD1 (5 bases). The CDR3 is 14 amino acids. Germline V gene data show CDR1 as LGHDT and CDR2 as YNNKEL (reference sequence). The ends were cut back, 4 bases at V and 2 bases at J, with 8 bases in the middle. The CDR3 nucleotides are TGTGCCAGCAGCCCCAGGGTGACTAATGAAAAACTGTTTTTT. As protein: CASSPRVTNEKLFF.

This chain uses TRBV30 with TRBJ1-1, with 11 bases aligning to TRBD1. The CDR3 is made up of 15 amino acids. Trimming cost V 3 bases and J 5 bases; bases outside gene matches: 8. Germline V gene data show CDR1 as GTSNPN and CDR2 as SVGIG (reference sequence). This CDR3 reads CAWRPGQGVWTEAFF. In DNA form, the CDR3 reads TGTGCCTGGAGACCGGGACAGGGGGTTTGGACTGAAGCTTTCTTT.

The chain recombines TRBV4-3 with TRBJ1-5, with unresolved D. The CDR3 is 13 residues long. CDR1 and CDR2 (germline): LGHNA, YSLEER. V was shortened by 4 bases and J by 7 bases, with 11 bases between the two germline ends. The DNA for the CDR3 is TGCGCCAGCAGCCCCGGCGGGTCGCAGCCCCAGCATTTT. This sequence encodes CASSPGGSQPQHF.

This clone was seen a few times. This sequence joins TRBV29-1 and TRBJ1-1; D is ambiguous. Trimming removed 4 bases at V and 1 base at J, with 13 bases between. In germline, CDR1 is SQVTM, CDR2 ANQGSEA. CDR3 length: 14 residues. The CDR3 DNA follows: TGCAGCGTTGTGAGGGTCCGAGGGAACACTGAAGCTTTCTTT. Encoded protein: CSVVRVRGNTEAFF.

This clone was detected once. The J gene is TRBJ2-2, the V gene TRBV24-1; TRBD2 might be the D (6 bases). CDR3 length: 14 amino acids. The V gene's germline CDR1 is KGHDR and CDR2 SFDVKD. Trimming shortened V by 7 bases and J by 6 bases, and 14 bases separated the two germline ends. CDR3 in amino acids: CATRDGGSSGELFF. CDR3 nucleotide sequence: TGTGCCACCAGGGATGGGGGGAGTTCCGGGGAGCTGTTTTTT.

The chain carries TRBV6-4 and TRBJ2-1; TRBD2 matches 8 bases. Trimming took 6 bases from V and 0 from J; bases not matched to a gene: 7. The CDR3 is 16 amino acids. CDR1 and CDR2 from the germline V gene are MRHNA and SNTAGT. The CDR3 nucleotides are TGTGCCAGCAGCGATAGCGGGGCGATCTCCTACAATGAGCAGTTCTTC. Translation gives CASSDSGAISYNEQFF.

The CDR3 here is CASSLGVEQPQHF. The CDR3 DNA reads TGCGCCAGCAGCTTAGGGGTAGAGCAGCCCCAGCATTTT. The chain has TRBV5-1 and TRBJ1-5; possibly TRBD1 for D (5 bases). V lost 2 bases to trimming and J lost 7 bases, with 10 bases between them. The germline CDR1 and CDR2 sequences are SGHRS and YFSETQ. The CDR3 spans 13 residues.

The chain links TRBV7-6 to TRBJ2-5, with D possibly TRBD1 on 5 matching bases. The CDR3 length is 18 residues. The germline V gene has CDR1 SGHVS and CDR2 FNYEAQ. V gave up 4 bases and J gave up 2 bases, with 23 bases separating them. DNA for the CDR3: TGTGCCAGCAGCTCCCACCCCGGACACCCAGCGAGGCAAGAGACCCAGTACTTC. Translation gives CASSSHPGHPARQETQYF.